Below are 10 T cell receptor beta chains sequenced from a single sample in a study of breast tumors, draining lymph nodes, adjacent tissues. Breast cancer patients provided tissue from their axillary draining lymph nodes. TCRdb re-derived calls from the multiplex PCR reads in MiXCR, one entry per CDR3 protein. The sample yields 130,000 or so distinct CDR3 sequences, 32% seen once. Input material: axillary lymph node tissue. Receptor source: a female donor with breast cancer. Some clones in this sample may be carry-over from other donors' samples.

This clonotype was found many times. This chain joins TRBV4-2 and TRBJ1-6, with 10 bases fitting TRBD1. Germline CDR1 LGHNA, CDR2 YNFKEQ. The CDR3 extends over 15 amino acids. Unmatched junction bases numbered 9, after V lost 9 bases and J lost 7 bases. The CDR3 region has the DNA TGTGCCAGTAGTCAGTGGGGACAGGGGAATTCACCCCTCCACTTT. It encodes CASSQWGQGNSPLHF.

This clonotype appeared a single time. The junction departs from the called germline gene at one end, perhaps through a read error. In nucleotides, the CDR3 is TGTGCCGGCAGTCCTACAGGGCCGGGGGAGACCCAGTACTTC. Protein product: CAGSPTGPGETQYF. The chain employs TRBV2 and TRBJ2-5; maybe TRBD1 (6 bases). Germline values: CDR1 SNHLY, CDR2 FYNNEI. The CDR3 covers 14 residues.

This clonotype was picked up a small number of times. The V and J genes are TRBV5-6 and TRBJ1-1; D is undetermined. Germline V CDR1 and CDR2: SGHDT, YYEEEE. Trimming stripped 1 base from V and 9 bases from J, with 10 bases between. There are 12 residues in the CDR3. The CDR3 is CASSLRTLKAFF. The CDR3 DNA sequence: TGTGCCAGCAGCTTGAGAACATTGAAAGCTTTCTTT.

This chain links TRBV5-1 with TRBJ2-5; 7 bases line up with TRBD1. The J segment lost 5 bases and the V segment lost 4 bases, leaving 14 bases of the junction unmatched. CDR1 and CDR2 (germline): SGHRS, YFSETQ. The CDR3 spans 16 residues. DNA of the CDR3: TGCGCCAGCAGCCCCTTGACAGGGATGGGACAGGAGACCCAGTACTTC. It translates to CASSPLTGMGQETQYF. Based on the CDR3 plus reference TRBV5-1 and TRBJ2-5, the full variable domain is KAGVTQTPRYLIKTRGQQVTLSCSPISGHRSVSWYQQTPGQGLQFLFEYFSETQRNKGNFPGRFSGRQFSNSRSEMNVSTLELGDSALYLCASSPLTGMGQETQYFGPGTRLLVL.

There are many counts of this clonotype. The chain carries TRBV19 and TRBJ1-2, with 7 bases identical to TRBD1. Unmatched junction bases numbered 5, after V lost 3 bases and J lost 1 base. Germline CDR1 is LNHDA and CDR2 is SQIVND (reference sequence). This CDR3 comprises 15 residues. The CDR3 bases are TGTGCCAGTAGTATTCAGCACAGGGGTAACTATGGCTACACCTTC. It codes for CASSIQHRGNYGYTF.

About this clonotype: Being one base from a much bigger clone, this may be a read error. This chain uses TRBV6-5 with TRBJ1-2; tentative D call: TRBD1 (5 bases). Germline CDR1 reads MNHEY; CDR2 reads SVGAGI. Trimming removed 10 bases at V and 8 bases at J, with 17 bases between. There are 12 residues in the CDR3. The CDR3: CAISRQTRGYTF. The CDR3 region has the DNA TGTGCCATCTCCCGACAGACTCGAGGCTACACCTTC.

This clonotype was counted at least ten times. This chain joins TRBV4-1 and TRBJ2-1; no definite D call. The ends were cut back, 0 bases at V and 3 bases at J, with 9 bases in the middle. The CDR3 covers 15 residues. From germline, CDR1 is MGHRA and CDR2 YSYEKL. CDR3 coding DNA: TGCGCCAGCAGCCAAGATCCACGGAACTACAATGAGCAGTTCTTC. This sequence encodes CASSQDPRNYNEQFF.

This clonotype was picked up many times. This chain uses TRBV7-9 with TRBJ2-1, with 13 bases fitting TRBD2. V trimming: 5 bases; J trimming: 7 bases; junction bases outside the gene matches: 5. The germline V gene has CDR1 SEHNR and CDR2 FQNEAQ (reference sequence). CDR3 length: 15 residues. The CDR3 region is CASSPPGLAGNEQFF. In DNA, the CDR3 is TGTGCCAGCAGCCCGCCGGGACTAGCGGGAAATGAGCAGTTCTTC. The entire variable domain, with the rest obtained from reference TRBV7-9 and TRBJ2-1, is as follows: DTGVSQNPRHKITKRGQNVTFRCDPISEHNRLYWYRQTLGQGPEFLTYFQNEAQLEKSRLLSDRFSAERPKGSFSTLEIQRTEQGDSAMYLCASSPPGLAGNEQFFGPGTRLTVL.

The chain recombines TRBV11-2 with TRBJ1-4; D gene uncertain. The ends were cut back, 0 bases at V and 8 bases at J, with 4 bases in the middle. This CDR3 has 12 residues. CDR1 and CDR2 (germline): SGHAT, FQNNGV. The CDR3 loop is CASSLEREKLFF. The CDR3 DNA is TGTGCCAGCAGCTTAGAGCGCGAAAAACTGTTTTTT.

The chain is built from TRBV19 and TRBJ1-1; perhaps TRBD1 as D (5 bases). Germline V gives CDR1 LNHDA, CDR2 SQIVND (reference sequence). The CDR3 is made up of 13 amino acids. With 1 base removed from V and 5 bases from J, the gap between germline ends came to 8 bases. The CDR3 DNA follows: TGTGCCAGTAGTATAGGACAGAAAACTGAAGCTTTCTTT. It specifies CASSIGQKTEAFF.